This T cell receptor beta chain was recorded in a study of T cell repertoires and Cas9 in healthy adults (dated by TCRdb to the late 2010s). Concerning the study at large: Within the CD4 and CD8 compartments, SpCas9-reactive T cells were assessed for multi-effector potency, cytotoxicity and lineage determination. Preexisting T cell immunity against the Streptococcus pyogenes Cas9 nuclease (SpCas9) used in CRISPR gene editing was examined in the study.

Donors were healthy humans. In regard to this clone: The clone's antigen remains unknown. One base away there is no much larger clone; base qualities are not given.

To prepare the library, the immunoSEQ multiplex PCR assay was applied. The source is immuneACCESS, and TCRdb retained only in-frame sequences with V and J called. Part of the clones is not carried over; for the studies checked, unresolved V genes explain less than half of this, and the remainder is unexplained. In all, the sample holds 20,000 to 25,000 clones, and around nine tenths of those were seen once. The ten largest clones represent 0.69% of the sample. Here is what the overall study found, with its caveats: In vitro, SpCas9-reactive regulatory T cells were reported to reduce the proliferation and function of SpCas9-reactive effector T cells.

The CDR3 spans 14 residues, from the cysteine through the phenylalanine. CDR3 DNA is the only sequence kept; it has 42 bases, read in frame from the first base. CDR1 MNHEY and CDR2 SVGAGI were looked up in the germline V gene. V sheds 2 bases and J sheds 2 bases, leaving 10 bases between their ends. Material: CD4+ effector T cells (CD127+, CD25-, CD137-, CD154-) from PBMCs; culture status not recorded. The rearranged segments are TRBV6-5 and TRBJ2-7; the D gene cannot be resolved reliably. The receptor was isolated from a human donor in good health. The nucleotides read TGTGCCAGCAGTTACGCCGCCGACACCTACGAGCAGTACTTC. Its protein product is CASSYAADTYEQYF.